This T cell receptor (beta chain) was recovered during a study of CXCR3-negative and CXCR3-positive naive CD8 T cells. Study-wide context: The study obtained approximately 130 million TRB reads, about 1.5 +/- 0.3 million per library.

The CDR3 consists of 15 residues. The V gene's germline CDR1 is LNHDA and CDR2 SQIVND (reference sequence). As concerns this clonotype: Its antigen is currently unknown.

It was by 5' RACE with UMI labels that the TRB cDNA libraries were prepared. TCRdb reprocessed the 5' RACE reads and reports one entry per CDR3 protein, with no DNA. Seen in this sample are 150,000 to 180,000 distinct CDR3 sequences; the ten most common clones hold approximately 0.51%. Naive CD8+ T cells showed CD45RO-CCR7+CD27+CD95-. General study points: Naive CXCR3-positive and CXCR3-negative cells shared TRBV-TRBJ usage; memory cells diverged. Naive cells with CXCR3 showed TRB CDR3s that were more hydrophobic than those in CXCR3-negative naive cells.

The clonotype was recovered from a human donor in good health. Some clones in this sample may be carry-over from other donors' samples. The sample consisted of naive CXCR3+ CD8+ T cells from blood. Sample subset: CD45RO-CCR7+CD27+CD95- naive CD8+ T cells expressing CXCR3 (TNR3+). The chain uses TRBV19 and TRBJ2-1. CDR3 amino acids: CASSIGGVSYNEQFF.